The clone carrying this TCR beta chain was counted once. Its antigen is not identified. V lost 4 bases to trimming and J lost 2 bases, with 15 bases between them. Germline CDR1 is SEHNR and CDR2 is FQNEAQ (reference sequence). The CDR3 runs 16 residues. The data derive from a study of T cell clonotyping in hematopoietic cell transplantation. Study findings and constraints: Recipient TCR diversity dropped after transplant; expanded clonotypes rose from day 30 to 180. At the given depth, recipient repertoires were over 97% de novo clonotypes.

Profiling relied on immunoSEQ multiplex PCR, and the TCRdb table lists in-frame clones only, not all of them. Among 6,000 or so clones listed, around nine tenths were seen once. The chain couples TRBV7-9 to TRBJ2-1, with D tentatively TRBD1 (5 bases). The origin of this receptor is a female patient in her thirties or forties who had an allogeneic stem cell transplant from a related donor, so the T cells may come from the graft donor. Some clones in this sample may be carry-over from other donors' samples. Sample: peripheral blood mononuclear cells, taken 100 days after allogeneic stem cell transplant. The CDR3 loop is CASSSQRIGAYNEQFF. The CDR3 DNA sequence: TGTGCCAGCAGCTCACAACGCATAGGGGCCTACAATGAGCAGTTCTTC.